This T cell receptor beta chain appears in the sequencing data of a study of T cell responses to AZD1222 COVID-19 vaccine. Measured with immunoSEQ multiplex PCR; TCRdb has only the in-frame clones, and not every one. The sample shows 100,000 or so clones, approximately 86% of them seen only once. Worth noting for this clone: Antigen: not known.

The CDR3 covers 16 residues. The V gene end was trimmed by 0 bases and the J gene end by 0 bases; junction bases not matched to a gene: 6. Germline lookup yields CDR1 GTSNPN and CDR2 SVGIG (reference sequence). The study's findings and limits: No day 14 peak samples; only post-peak repertoires were characterized. Females outnumbered males among donors, who were mostly white British; clonal diversity was possibly underestimated. Recipients of two AZD1222 doses showed rising Spike-specific TCR breadth and depth. Reportedly, nearly half the spike-specific TCRs target unmutated variant regions.

The source was peripheral blood, collected on day 0 of AZD1222 vaccination. The clonotype originates from an adult in good health. The gene calls are TRBV30 and TRBJ1-1, with 8 bases aligning to TRBD1. The DNA for the CDR3 is TGTGCCTGGAGTGTAAAACAGGGGGGGATGAACACTGAAGCTTTCTTT. Translation: CAWSVKQGGMNTEAFF.